The 19 T cell receptor beta chains given below trace back to one sample, sequenced in a study of T-cell memory formation after mild COVID-19. TCRdb re-called the 5' RACE reads through MiXCR, storing one row per CDR3 protein. Of 150,000 to 200,000 distinct CDR3 sequences listed, roughly 11% are singletons. The sample taken for sequencing was PBMCs or a T cell subset sorted from them (not recorded which). Every receptor here comes from a man younger than 35 who had mild COVID-19 (a few samples of this study predate the infection). Cell type and time point are not known.

This clonotype appeared many times. The gene calls are TRBV3-1 and TRBJ2-1; 9 bases fit TRBD2. Germline V gene lookup returns CDR1 LGHDT and CDR2 YNNKEL (reference sequence). J lost 0 bases, V lost 3 bases, and 3 bases had no gene match. The CDR3 consists of 16 residues. The CDR3 region is CASSHRGGASYNEQFF. CDR3 sequence (DNA): TGTGCCAGCAGCCACCGCGGGGGGGCCTCCTACAATGAGCAGTTCTTC.

This clonotype showed up just a few times. The chain couples TRBV4-1 to TRBJ2-1; 8 bases match TRBD1. The CDR3 has 16 amino acids. The V segment lost 3 bases and the J segment 6 bases; nucleotides outside the gene matches: 10. Germline CDR1 and CDR2: MGHRA and YSYEKL. The CDR3, as DNA: TGCGCCAGCAGCCAGCGGGGACAGGCGGGGTCCAATGAGCAGTTCTTC. Protein product: CASSQRGQAGSNEQFF.

This clonotype came up a few times. V is TRBV19 and J is TRBJ2-6, with D unclear. This CDR3 has 15 amino acids. Germline V lookup: CDR1 LNHDA, CDR2 SQIVND (reference sequence). With 5 bases removed from V and 1 base from J, the gap between germline ends came to 9 bases. CDR3 in amino acids: CASSRSVSGANVLTF. The CDR3 nucleotides read TGTGCCAGTAGTCGCTCCGTTTCTGGGGCCAACGTCCTGACTTTC.

This clonotype has ten or more counts. The chain combines TRBV5-1 with TRBJ1-1; a weak D match, TRBD1 (5 bases). With 0 bases removed from V and 1 base from J, the gap between germline ends came to 10 bases. The CDR3 totals 15 residues. Germline values: CDR1 SGHRS, CDR2 YFSETQ. The CDR3: CASSLELGTNTEAFF. As DNA, the CDR3 is TGCGCCAGCAGCTTGGAGCTGGGGACGAACACTGAAGCTTTCTTT.

The table lists this clonotype with a few counts. This chain connects TRBV6-1 to TRBJ1-5; D may be TRBD1 (5 bases). This CDR3 is built from 14 residues. Trimming stripped 7 bases from V and 3 bases from J, with 13 bases between. The V gene's germline CDR1 is MNHNS and CDR2 SASEGT. In nucleotides, the CDR3 is TGTGCCAGCATGTGGACAAATAACAATCAGCCCCAGCATTTT. It translates to CASMWTNNNQPQHF.

The chain uses TRBV6-1 and TRBJ1-5; no firm D call. Trimming removed 6 bases at V and 4 bases at J, with 16 bases between. This CDR3 region has 15 residues. Per the germline V gene, CDR1 is MNHNS and CDR2 is SASEGT. The CDR3 DNA is TGTGCCAGCAGCGTAGGTCAGACCGCTAATCAGCCCCAGCATTTT. This encodes CASSVGQTANQPQHF.

This clonotype was seen a few times. The chain couples TRBV6-6 to TRBJ1-6, with TRBD1 identical over 7 bases. The CDR3 consists of 14 residues. Germline V CDR1 and CDR2: MNHNY, SVGAGI (reference sequence). Trimming at V came to 6 bases and at J to 10 bases, leaving 9 bases not matched to a gene. The CDR3 bases are TGTGCCAGCAGGCCTGGGACAGTGGGATCACCCCTCCACTTT. It yields the protein CASRPGTVGSPLHF.

Ten or more counts support this clonotype. The CDR3 DNA is TGTGCCAGCAGTTCCCGGAGGGTACAGTTCTTC. This sequence encodes CASSSRRVQFF. The V and J genes are TRBV12-3 or TRBV12-4 and TRBJ2-1, with D perhaps matching TRBD2 (6 bases). The germline V and J ends were trimmed by 4 bases and 13 bases, with 11 bases remaining between them. This CDR3 region has 11 residues.

The chain uses TRBV7-3 and TRBJ2-1; maybe TRBD1 (5 bases). Trimming pared 3 bases from V and 6 bases from J, leaving 15 bases between. The CDR3 is made up of 15 amino acids. Germline V gene sequence: CDR1 SGHTA, CDR2 FQGTGA. Written as DNA, the CDR3 is TGTGCCAGCAGCTTTGAAGGACAAGGGTTCAATGAGCAGTTCTTC. Its protein product is CASSFEGQGFNEQFF. Full variable domain (outside the CDR3, taken from reference TRBV7-3 and TRBJ2-1): GAGVSQTPSNKVTEKGKYVELRCDPISGHTALYWYRQSLGQGPEFLIYFQGTGAADDSGLPNDRFFAVRPEGSVSTLKIQRTERGDSAVYLCASSFEGQGFNEQFFGPGTRLTVL.

This clonotype appeared a few times. V and J are TRBV7-2 and TRBJ2-3, with TRBD2 identical over 8 bases. V lost 5 bases, J lost 4 bases, and 8 bases stayed unmatched. Germline CDR1 reads SGHTA; CDR2 reads FQGNSA. The CDR3 covers 15 residues. The CDR3 reads CASSPRGGVADTQYF. CDR3 in DNA: TGTGCCAGCAGCCCCCGGGGGGGGGTCGCAGATACGCAGTATTTT.

This clonotype occurred a few times. The genes are TRBV9 and TRBJ1-1, with unresolved D. The CDR3 sequence is 15 residues long. The germline V and J ends were trimmed by 0 bases and 4 bases, with 13 bases remaining between them. The germline gives CDR1 SGDLS, CDR2 YYNGEE. DNA of the CDR3: TGTGCCAGCAGCGTAGATCCAGTGGTGGTCACTGAAGCTTTCTTT. Its translation: CASSVDPVVVTEAFF.

The chain couples TRBV20-1 to TRBJ2-1; 9 positions agree with TRBD2. The CDR3 runs 13 residues. Germline loops: CDR1 DFQATT, CDR2 SNEGSKA (reference sequence). The V segment lost 7 bases and the J segment 7 bases; nucleotides outside the gene matches: 8. The CDR3 region has the DNA TGCAGTGGGTCGCGGGGGGGTGCGAATGAGCAGTTCTTC. The encoded protein is CSGSRGGANEQFF.

This clonotype was observed a few times. V gene TRBV10-3 combines with J gene TRBJ2-1, with D possibly TRBD2 on 7 matching bases. Trimming took off 6 bases at V and 8 bases at J, with 11 bases between the two ends. Germline CDR1 reads ENHRY; CDR2 reads SYGVKD. This CDR3 is 12 amino acids long. The CDR3 DNA is TGTGCCATCAGCCGGGGGGCCCATGAGCAGTTCTTC. It codes for CAISRGAHEQFF.

The genes are TRBV28 and TRBJ2-1; 9 bases agree with TRBD2. Looked up from germline, CDR1 is MDHEN and CDR2 is SYDVKM. Trimming cost V 5 bases and J 9 bases; bases outside gene matches: 14. There are 16 residues in the CDR3. CDR3 sequence reads: CASSPSGTSRPTEQFF. Here the CDR3 DNA reads TGTGCCAGCAGTCCCTCCGGGACTAGCAGACCCACTGAGCAGTTCTTC.

This clonotype has only a few counts. V is TRBV6-5 and J is TRBJ2-3; 12 bases line up with TRBD2. Germline values: CDR1 MNHEY, CDR2 SVGAGI. Trimming removed 2 bases from V and 3 bases from J; junction bases left unmatched: 9. This CDR3 contains 18 residues. The CDR3: CASSYISSGGATTDTQYF. The CDR3 DNA reads as TGTGCCAGCAGTTACATTTCTAGCGGGGGGGCTACGACAGATACGCAGTATTTT.

In its sample, this clonotype was seen many times. V gene TRBV9 combines with J gene TRBJ2-2, with D possibly called TRBD1 or TRBD2 (5 bases each). The length of the CDR3 is 18 residues. CDR1 SGDLS and CDR2 YYNGEE come from the germline V gene. Trimming stripped 3 bases from V and 6 bases from J, with 24 bases between. As DNA, the CDR3 is TGTGCCAGCAGCGGAGAACCCTTAGGGACCATCCGGCCCGGGGAGCTGTTTTTT. Translating gives CASSGEPLGTIRPGELFF.

The chain has TRBV6-2 or TRBV6-3 and TRBJ1-5, with D unclear. The CDR3 consists of 13 residues. Germline V gene lookup returns CDR1 MNHEY and CDR2 SVGEGT. V dropped 4 bases and J dropped 6 bases, with 10 bases sitting between them. CDR3 sequence reads: CASSSGVSQPQHF. As DNA, the CDR3 is TGTGCCAGCAGTTCCGGGGTTAGTCAGCCCCAGCATTTT.

CDR3 residues: CASSYLAGGPTGELFF. The DNA for the CDR3 is TGTGCCAGCAGCTATTTAGCGGGGGGCCCCACCGGGGAGCTGTTTTTT. The chain employs TRBV5-5 and TRBJ2-2; the match to TRBD2 covers 10 bases. This CDR3 region has 16 residues. Germline CDR1 and CDR2: SGHKS and YYEKEE (reference sequence). V lost 3 bases to trimming and J lost 4 bases; unmatched junction nucleotides: 6.

Ten or more counts support this clonotype. The rearrangement joins TRBV11-2 to TRBJ2-3; D is uncertain. Germline CDR1 SGHAT, CDR2 FQNNGV. V gave up 0 bases and J gave up 6 bases, with 13 bases separating them. This CDR3 contains 15 residues. CDR3 in DNA: TGTGCCAGCAGCTTAGACAGCATACAAGGGGATACGCAGTATTTT. Translated: CASSLDSIQGDTQYF.